This T cell receptor (beta chain) is from a study of regulatory T cells in long-lasting Graves disease. Arm-PCR with iRepertoire HTBI primers amplified the CDR3 regions for these TCR beta libraries. TCRdb re-derived calls from the multiplex PCR reads in MiXCR, one entry per CDR3 protein. Among about 440,000 distinct CDR3 sequences, 15% were seen once, and the ten largest hold approximately 15%. V shed 7 bases and J 7 bases; nucleotides not matched to a gene: 7. This CDR3 spans 14 amino acids. CDR1 and CDR2 from the germline V gene are SQVTM and ANQGSEA. Time point specified: newly diagnosed GD, antithyroid drugs for less than 3 months. With RNA extracted from PBMCs as input, the TCR library was made. The source of the patients was an endocrinology department in Xi'an, China. This clonotype was seen many times. Separately, the same data were catalogued under a study of T cells in Graves' hyperthyroidism and ophthalmopathy. That report notes: Exclusions: uncontrolled infection, other autoimmune disease, pregnancy, lactation. HTBI primers drove first-round RT-PCR of the TCR CDR3.

The source is a woman aged 25 to 39 with Graves disease. V usage is TRBV29-1 and J usage is TRBJ2-1; 13 nucleotides match TRBD2. The source was peripheral blood mononuclear cells (PBMCs), collected at new diagnosis, from a patient treated with antithyroid drugs. DNA for the CDR3: TGCAGCGCGCCGGGGACTAGCGGGAAAAATGAGCAGTTCTTC. Protein sequence: CSAPGTSGKNEQFF.